These T cell receptor beta chains were read from a single sample in a study of cytotoxic CD8 clonotypes in ibrutinib-treated CLL. The method was immunoSEQ multiplex PCR; TCRdb's version includes in-frame clones alone and lacks a portion of them. The sample lists 160,000 or so clones; about 88% were seen once. Sample: PBMCs, taken at disease progression, from a patient treated with ibrutinib. The source is a human donor with chronic lymphocytic leukemia. Both conserved end residues are part of each CDR3. The order of the fields is D gene, V gene, clone size, J gene, CDR3 protein, CDR3 DNA. A D gene is named only where the DNA matches it firmly. A clone size is listed for some rows: how often the clone was seen (once, few, many), or a class if it is expanded.

NA,TRBV29-1,NA,TRBJ2-7,CSAGTRQGGFRSSYEQYF,TGCAGCGCGGGCACGCGACAGGGAGGTTTCCGGAGCTCCTACGAGCAGTACTTC
NA,TRBV6-1,NA,TRBJ1-3,CASSEETGISGNTIYF,TGTGCCAGCAGTGAAGAAACAGGGATCTCTGGAAACACCATATATTTT
NA,TRBV29-1,NA,TRBJ2-7,CSVDDPLGYEQYF,TGCAGCGTCGATGACCCGTTAGGATACGAGCAGTACTTC
NA,TRBV9,NA,TRBJ2-1,CASSVEQGRAYNEQFF,TGTGCCAGCAGCGTAGAGCAGGGGCGAGCCTACAATGAGCAGTTCTTC
TRBD1,TRBV19,NA,TRBJ2-7,CASRWDRGRGEQYF,TGTGCCAGTAGATGGGACAGGGGCAGGGGAGAGCAGTACTTC
NA,TRBV28,NA,TRBJ1-5,CASSPMGQPQHF,TGTGCCAGCAGCCCAATGGGACAGCCCCAGCATTTT
NA,TRBV7-2,NA,TRBJ2-5,CASSLGRGRETQYF,TGTGCCAGCAGCTTAGGCAGGGGCCGAGAGACCCAGTACTTC
NA,TRBV29-1,NA,TRBJ2-1,CSVQTTGISEQFF,TGCAGCGTTCAAACAACGGGAATTAGTGAGCAGTTCTTC
TRBD2,TRBV7-2,NA,TRBJ2-7,CASSSTAGGPGYEQYF,TGTGCCAGCAGCTCGACAGCGGGAGGGCCTGGCTACGAGCAGTACTTC
NA,TRBV11-3,NA,TRBJ2-1,CASSFKGRLRKTDEQFF,TGTGCCAGCAGCTTCAAAGGCAGGCTTAGAAAAACAGATGAGCAGTTCTTC
NA,TRBV5-4,NA,TRBJ2-2,CASSLEDGELFF,TGTGCCAGCAGCCTCGAGGATGGGGAGCTGTTTTTT
TRBD1,TRBV29-1,NA,TRBJ1-4,CSAYRGIGNEKLFF,TGCAGCGCCTACAGGGGGATAGGGAATGAAAAACTGTTTTTT
TRBD1,TRBV7-6,NA,TRBJ2-7,CASSPQTGGLSSYEQYF,TGTGCCAGCAGCCCCCAAACAGGGGGCCTAAGCTCCTACGAGCAGTACTTC
NA,TRBV19,NA,TRBJ1-5,CASSIRDSNQPQHF,TGTGCCAGTAGTATTAGGGACAGCAATCAGCCCCAGCATTTT
NA,TRBV27,NA,TRBJ2-7,CASRGSGIYEQYF,TGTGCCAGTAGGGGTTCCGGGATTTACGAGCAGTACTTC
NA,TRBV27,NA,TRBJ1-1,CASSFLRVNTEAFF,TGTGCCAGCAGTTTTTTAAGAGTGAACACTGAAGCTTTCTTT
NA,TRBV19,NA,TRBJ1-2,CASSGVLDYGYTF,TGTGCCAGTAGTGGGGTTCTCGACTATGGCTACACCTTC
TRBD2,TRBV12-5,NA,TRBJ2-3,CASGPPREGRADTQYF,TGTGCTAGTGGTCCCCCCCGGGAGGGCCGGGCAGATACGCAGTATTTT
NA,TRBV14,NA,TRBJ1-2,CASSQARDKNYGYTF,TGTGCCAGCAGCCAAGCTCGGGACAAAAACTATGGCTACACCTTC
NA,TRBV30,NA,TRBJ1-5,CAWSVGTDGQPQHF,TGTGCCTGGAGTGTTGGGACCGACGGGCAGCCCCAGCATTTT
TRBD1,TRBV5-4,NA,TRBJ1-1,CASSPGQGNTEAFF,TGTGCCAGCAGTCCGGGACAGGGTAACACTGAAGCTTTCTTT
NA,TRBV29-1,NA,TRBJ2-7,CSVTTGHEQYF,TGCAGCGTTACAACAGGTCACGAGCAGTACTTC
NA,TRBV27,NA,TRBJ2-1,CASSQRVAYNEQFF,TGTGCCAGCAGTCAACGGGTAGCTTACAATGAGCAGTTCTTC
TRBD1,TRBV5-1,few,TRBJ1-2,CASSPGTGGFGYTF,TGCGCCAGCAGCCCTGGGACAGGGGGCTTTGGCTACACCTTC
TRBD2,TRBV9,NA,TRBJ2-5,CASSVRTSVIETQYF,TGTGCCAGCAGCGTAAGGACTAGCGTGATAGAGACCCAGTACTTC
TRBD2,TRBV10-2,once,TRBJ2-7,CASRTSGSLSYEQYF,TGCGCCAGCAGGACTAGCGGGAGTTTGTCCTACGAGCAGTACTTC
TRBD2,TRBV7-3,NA,TRBJ2-3,CASSSLGLAGSTDTQYF,TGTGCCAGCAGCTCACTCGGACTAGCGGGAAGCACAGATACGCAGTATTTT
TRBD2,TRBV4-2,NA,TRBJ2-7,CASSRGLAGRYEQYF,TGTGCCAGCAGCCGAGGACTAGCGGGCCGCTACGAGCAGTACTTC
TRBD1,TRBV23-1,NA,TRBJ2-6,CASSQPTGPSSGANVLTF,TGCGCCAGCAGTCAACCGACAGGGCCCTCATCTGGGGCCAACGTCCTGACTTTC
NA,TRBV30,NA,TRBJ2-7,CALQTLDTYEQYF,TGTGCCCTCCAAACCCTTGATACCTACGAGCAGTACTTC
NA,TRBV5-1,NA,TRBJ2-3,CASSLELVWGRDLTDTQYF,TGCGCCAGCAGCTTGGAACTGGTATGGGGGCGCGATCTCACAGATACGCAGTATTTT
TRBD1,TRBV5-1,NA,TRBJ2-3,CASSLDLGTGLTADTQYF,TGCGCCAGCAGCTTGGATTTGGGGACAGGACTAACGGCAGATACGCAGTATTTT
NA,TRBV23-1,NA,TRBJ2-1,CASSLEYNEQFF,TGCGCCAGCAGTCTAGAGTACAATGAGCAGTTCTTC
NA,TRBV5-6,NA,TRBJ1-1,CASSLVGRTVGEAFF,TGTGCCAGCAGCTTGGTTGGAAGGACAGTGGGTGAAGCTTTCTTT
NA,TRBV7-9,NA,TRBJ1-3,CASSLGQAGGNTIYF,TGTGCCAGCAGCTTAGGACAGGCTGGTGGAAACACCATATATTTT
NA,TRBV28,NA,TRBJ2-7,CASSPPYYEQYF,TGTGCCAGCAGCCCCCCCTACTACGAGCAGTACTTC
TRBD1,TRBV19,NA,TRBJ1-1,CASKQGAGNTEAFF,TGTGCCAGTAAACAGGGGGCCGGCAACACTGAAGCTTTCTTT
TRBD1,TRBV9,NA,TRBJ2-3,CASSAPGGLSLDTQYF,TGTGCCAGCAGCGCCCCAGGGGGCTTATCACTGGATACGCAGTATTTT
TRBD1,TRBV5-4,NA,TRBJ2-1,CASSLVGRGRSYNEQFF,TGTGCCAGCAGCTTGGTGGGCAGGGGGCGCTCCTACAATGAGCAGTTCTTC
NA,TRBV5-6,NA,TRBJ2-5,CASSLVPGETQYF,TGTGCCAGCAGCTTGGTCCCAGGGGAGACCCAGTACTTC
NA,TRBV6-1,few,TRBJ1-1,CASTEGVNTEAFF,TGTGCCAGCACGGAAGGGGTCAACACTGAAGCTTTCTTT
NA,TRBV10-3,NA,TRBJ1-4,CAISEEGGREKLFF,TGTGCCATCAGTGAGGAGGGGGGCAGGGAAAAACTGTTTTTT
NA,TRBV19,NA,TRBJ2-3,CASSIMTLTDTQYF,TGTGCCAGTAGTATTATGACCCTCACAGATACGCAGTATTTT
NA,TRBV2,NA,TRBJ1-2,CASSENRFYGYTF,TGTGCCAGCAGTGAGAACAGATTCTATGGCTACACCTTC
NA,TRBV6-6,NA,TRBJ2-5,CASSYSGVYQETQYF,TGTGCCAGCAGTTACTCAGGGGTATACCAAGAGACCCAGTACTTC
NA,TRBV7-8,NA,TRBJ2-5,CASSFPHYSGVISETQYF,TGTGCCAGCAGCTTTCCCCACTACTCGGGAGTGATTTCGGAGACCCAGTACTTC